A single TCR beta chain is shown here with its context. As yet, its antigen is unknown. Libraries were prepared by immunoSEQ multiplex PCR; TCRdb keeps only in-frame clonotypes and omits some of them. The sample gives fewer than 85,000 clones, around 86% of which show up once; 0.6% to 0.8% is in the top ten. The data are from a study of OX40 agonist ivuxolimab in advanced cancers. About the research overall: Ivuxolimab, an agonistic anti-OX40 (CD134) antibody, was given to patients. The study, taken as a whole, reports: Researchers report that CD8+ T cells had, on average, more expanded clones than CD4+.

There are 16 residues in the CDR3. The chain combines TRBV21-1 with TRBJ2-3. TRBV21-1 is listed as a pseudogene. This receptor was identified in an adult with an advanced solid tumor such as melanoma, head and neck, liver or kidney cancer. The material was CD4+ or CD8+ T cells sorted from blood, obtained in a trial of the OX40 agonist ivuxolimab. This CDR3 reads CASSKVGGHRTDTQYF. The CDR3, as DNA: TGTGCCAGCAGCAAAGTGGGGGGCCACCGCACAGATACGCAGTATTTT.